In this sample, the clone carrying this TCR beta chain turned up a few times. Its antigen is as yet unknown. Normal lung was sampled as far from the tumour as possible, at least 3 cm. Method: immunoSEQ multiplex PCR; TCRdb's copy keeps in-frame clones and lacks some. The table lists 3,900 or so clones, about three quarters of them singletons. The sample belongs to a study of immune cell composition in non-small cell lung cancer. Study in general: Most cases were lung adenocarcinoma or squamous cell carcinoma.

Germline lookup yields CDR1 SGHTA and CDR2 FQGNSA. V was pared by 9 bases and J by 7 bases, with 19 bases between. The CDR3 runs to 13 residues. Whole-study results and caveats: Tumour TCR-beta clonality was not significantly tied to smoking pack-years. Shared sequences between tumour-reactive and dominant in vivo clones were not proven. Adenocarcinomas with higher top tumour-associated clone frequency had more reactive TILs.

The clonotype was recovered from a human donor with non-small cell lung cancer. Material: non-adjacent lung tissue. V usage is TRBV7-2 and J usage is TRBJ2-7; D unclear. The CDR3, as DNA: TGTGCCAGTTCTGTCTACACCCCTAGGGAGCAGTACTTC. This sequence encodes CASSVYTPREQYF.